This TCR beta chain was profiled in a study of T cells after yellow fever vaccination. Study-level background: Each low-cell-number fraction was prepared by means of SMART-Seq v4 Ultra Low Input. Study-level points and caveats: When the response was secondary, it was weaker but reached its peak faster, day 5 versus 15. Clones that expanded after primary vaccination mostly reappeared after the booster (around 96% CD4, 75% to 90% CD8). Relatively few clonotypes were ones that appeared in both CD4 and CD8 compartments.

TCRdb re-called the 5' RACE reads through MiXCR, storing one row per CDR3 protein. The table includes under 300,000 distinct CDR3 sequences, roughly 6.8% detected once. With 11 bases clipped from V and 0 bases from J, the junction kept 19 bases outside the gene matches. CDR3 size: 19 residues. Germline CDR1 and CDR2: MRHNA and SNTAGT. In regard to this clonotype: Its antigen remains unknown.

The sequencing used CD4+ T cells sorted from PBMCs, collected on the day of the yellow fever booster vaccination. The rearrangement joins TRBV6-4 to TRBJ2-3, with TRBD2 matching 11 bases. The TCR comes from a man aged 25-40 years who received the YFV17D yellow fever vaccine. The CDR3 loop is CAFSLLGTSGSSSTDTQYF. In DNA form, the CDR3 reads TGTGCCTTCAGTTTACTGGGGACTAGCGGTTCCTCTAGCACAGATACGCAGTATTTT.